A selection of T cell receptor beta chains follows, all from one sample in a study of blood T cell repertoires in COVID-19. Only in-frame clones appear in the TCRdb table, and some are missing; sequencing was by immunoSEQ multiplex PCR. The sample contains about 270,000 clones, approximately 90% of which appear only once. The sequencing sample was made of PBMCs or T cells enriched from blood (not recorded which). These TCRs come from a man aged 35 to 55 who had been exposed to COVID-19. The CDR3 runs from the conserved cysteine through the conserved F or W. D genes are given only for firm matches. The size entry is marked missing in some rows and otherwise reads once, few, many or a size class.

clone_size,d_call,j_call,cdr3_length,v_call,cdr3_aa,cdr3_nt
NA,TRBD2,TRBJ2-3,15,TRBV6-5,CASSYFAGGTDTQYF,TGTGCCAGCAGTTACTTTGCGGGAGGGACAGATACGCAGTATTTT
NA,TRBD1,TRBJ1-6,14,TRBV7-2,CASSLGQGGSPLHF,TGTGCCAGCAGCTTAGGACAGGGCGGGTCACCCCTCCACTTT
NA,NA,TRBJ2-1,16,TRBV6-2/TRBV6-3,CASSYSRTKGLNEQFF,TGTGCCAGCAGTTACTCTCGGACTAAAGGGCTCAATGAGCAGTTCTTC
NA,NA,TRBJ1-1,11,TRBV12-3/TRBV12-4,CASSSSPEAFF,TGTGCCAGCAGCTCTTCCCCTGAAGCTTTCTTT
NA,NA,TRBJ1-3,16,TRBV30,CAWTLGGASSGNTIYF,TGTGCCTGGACCCTTGGCGGGGCGAGCTCTGGAAACACCATATATTTT
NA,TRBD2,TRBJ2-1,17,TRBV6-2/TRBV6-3,CASSSPTSGSSYNEQFF,TGTGCCAGCAGTTCCCCAACTAGCGGGAGCTCCTACAATGAGCAGTTCTTC
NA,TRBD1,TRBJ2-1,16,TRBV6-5,CASSSPGTGAYNEQFF,TGTGCCAGCAGTTCCCCCGGGACAGGCGCCTACAATGAGCAGTTCTTC
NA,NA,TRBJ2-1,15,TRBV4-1,CASSQSRSSYNEQFF,TGCGCCAGCAGCCAGTCGCGAAGCTCCTACAATGAGCAGTTCTTC
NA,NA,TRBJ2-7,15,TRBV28,CATLGGDRSSYEQYF,TGTGCCACCCTTGGGGGGGACAGGAGCTCCTACGAGCAGTACTTC
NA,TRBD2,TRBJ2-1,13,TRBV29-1,CSSHGLAVNEQFF,TGCAGCTCTCACGGACTAGCGGTCAATGAGCAGTTCTTC
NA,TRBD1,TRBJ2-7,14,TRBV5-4,CASSFTTGDGEQYF,TGTGCCAGCAGCTTTACAACAGGGGACGGGGAGCAGTACTTC
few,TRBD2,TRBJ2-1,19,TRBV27,CASSPLVGLAGITNNEQFF,TGTGCCAGCAGCCCACTCGTGGGACTAGCGGGGATTACTAACAATGAGCAGTTCTTC
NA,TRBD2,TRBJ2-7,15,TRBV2,CASSEALAVSYEQYF,TGTGCCAGCAGTGAAGCGCTAGCGGTCTCCTACGAGCAGTACTTC
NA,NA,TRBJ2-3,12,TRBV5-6,CASSLITDTQYF,TGTGCCAGCAGCCTTATTACAGATACGCAGTATTTT
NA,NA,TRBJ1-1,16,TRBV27,CASSLWAGNGDTEAFF,TGTGCCAGCAGTTTATGGGCAGGGAATGGGGACACTGAAGCTTTCTTT
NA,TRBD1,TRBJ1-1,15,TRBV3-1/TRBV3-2,CASRPTGGGGTEAFF,TGTGCCAGCAGACCCACAGGGGGCGGCGGCACTGAAGCTTTCTTT
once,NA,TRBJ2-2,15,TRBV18,CASSPITGRAGELFF,TGTGCCAGCTCACCCATTACTGGGCGGGCCGGGGAGCTGTTTTTT
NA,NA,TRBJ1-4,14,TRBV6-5,CASSPYITNEKLFF,TGTGCCAGCAGTCCTTATATCACTAATGAAAAACTGTTTTTT
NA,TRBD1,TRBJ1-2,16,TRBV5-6,CASSWPGTVSNEGYTF,TGTGCCAGCAGCTGGCCCGGGACAGTCAGTAATGAAGGCTACACCTTC
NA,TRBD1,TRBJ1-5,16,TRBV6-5,CASSYAGQEIRQPQHF,TGTGCCAGCAGTTACGCGGGACAGGAGATCCGTCAGCCCCAGCATTTT
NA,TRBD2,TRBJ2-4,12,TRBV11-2,CASSVGGGIQYF,TGTGCCAGCAGCGTAGGCGGGGGTATTCAGTACTTC
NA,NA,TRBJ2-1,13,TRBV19,CASSIALLNEQFF,TGTGCCAGTAGTATAGCTCTCCTGAATGAGCAGTTCTTC
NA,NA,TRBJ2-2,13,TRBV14,CASSQVNTGELFF,TGTGCCAGCAGCCAAGTAAACACCGGGGAGCTGTTTTTT
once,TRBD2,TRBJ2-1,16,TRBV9,CASSVAGLAEYNEQFF,TGTGCCAGCAGCGTAGCTGGACTAGCGGAATACAATGAGCAGTTCTTC
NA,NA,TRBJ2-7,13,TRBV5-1,CASSLDLAYEQYF,TGCGCCAGCAGCTTGGACTTAGCCTACGAGCAGTACTTC
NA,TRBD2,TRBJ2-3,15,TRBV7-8,CASSRTSGLTDTQYF,TGTGCCAGCAGTCGGACTAGCGGACTCACAGATACGCAGTATTTT
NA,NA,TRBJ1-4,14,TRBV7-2,CASSLTTGSVKLFF,TGTGCCAGCAGCTTAACTACAGGGTCGGTAAAACTGTTTTTT
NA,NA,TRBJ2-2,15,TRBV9,CASSAQQGPTGELFF,TGTGCCAGCAGCGCTCAACAGGGCCCCACCGGGGAGCTGTTTTTT
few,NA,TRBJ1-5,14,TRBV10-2,CASSESRGNQPQHF,TGCGCCAGCAGTGAGTCGAGGGGGAATCAGCCCCAGCATTTT
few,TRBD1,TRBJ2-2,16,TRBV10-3,CAISEVPTGYTGELFF,TGTGCCATCAGTGAGGTACCGACAGGGTACACCGGGGAGCTGTTTTTT
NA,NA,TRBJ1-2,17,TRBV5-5,CASSQLPRAGENYGYTF,TGTGCCAGCAGCCAACTTCCTCGGGCGGGAGAAAACTATGGCTACACCTTC
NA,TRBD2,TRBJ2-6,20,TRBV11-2,CASSLEVGGWKISGANVLTF,TGTGCCAGCAGCTTAGAGGTCGGGGGGTGGAAAATCTCTGGGGCCAACGTCCTGACTTTC
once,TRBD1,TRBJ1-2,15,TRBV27,CASTPTGTGGYGYTF,TGTGCCAGCACTCCGACCGGGACAGGGGGCTATGGCTACACCTTC
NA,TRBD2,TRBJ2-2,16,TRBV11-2,CASSLRLAESTGELFF,TGTGCCAGCAGCTTAAGACTAGCGGAGAGCACCGGGGAGCTGTTTTTT
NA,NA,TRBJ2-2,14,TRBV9,CASSVDSRTGELFF,TGTGCCAGCAGCGTAGACTCCAGGACCGGGGAGCTGTTTTTT
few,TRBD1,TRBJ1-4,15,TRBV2,CASRPWRDSPKKLFF,TGTGCCAGCAGGCCATGGCGGGACAGCCCCAAAAAACTGTTTTTT
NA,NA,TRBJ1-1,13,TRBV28,CASSLSLNTEAFF,TGTGCCAGCAGTTTGTCCTTGAACACTGAAGCTTTCTTT
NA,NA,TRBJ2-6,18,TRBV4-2,CASSRLVRVQSGANVLTF,TGTGCCAGCAGCCGCCTGGTCCGGGTCCAATCTGGGGCCAACGTCCTGACTTTC
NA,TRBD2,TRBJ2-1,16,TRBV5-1,CASSYQRGSSYNEQFF,TGCGCCAGCAGCTATCAGCGGGGGAGCTCCTACAATGAGCAGTTCTTC
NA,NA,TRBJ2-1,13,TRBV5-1,CASSLTQGDEQFF,TGCGCCAGCAGCTTGACACAGGGAGATGAGCAGTTCTTC
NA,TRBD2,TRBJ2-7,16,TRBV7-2,CASSSPEGREWYEQYF,TGTGCCAGCAGCTCGCCCGAGGGGCGGGAGTGGTACGAGCAGTACTTC
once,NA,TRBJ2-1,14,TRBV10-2,CASSELGVADEQFF,TGCGCCAGCAGTGAGCTCGGGGTAGCGGATGAGCAGTTCTTC
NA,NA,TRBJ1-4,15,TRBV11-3,CASSSGGTAYEKLFF,TGTGCCAGCAGCTCGGGAGGGACTGCTTATGAAAAACTGTTTTTT
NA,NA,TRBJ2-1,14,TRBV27,CASSGQSSYNEQFF,TGTGCCAGCAGTGGGCAGAGCTCCTACAATGAGCAGTTCTTC
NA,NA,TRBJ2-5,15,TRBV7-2,CASSLVRGRQETQYF,TGTGCCAGCAGCTTAGTAAGGGGCCGTCAAGAGACCCAGTACTTC
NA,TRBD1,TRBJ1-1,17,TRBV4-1,CASSLTGTGGPGTEAFF,TGCGCCAGCAGCCTAACCGGGACAGGGGGCCCCGGTACTGAAGCTTTCTTT
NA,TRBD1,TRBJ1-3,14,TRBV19,CATLDRGGGNTIYF,TGTGCCACCCTGGACAGGGGAGGCGGAAACACCATATATTTT
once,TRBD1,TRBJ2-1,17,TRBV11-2,CASSLDLGTAIYNEQFF,TGTGCCAGCAGCTTAGATCTTGGGACAGCGATCTACAATGAGCAGTTCTTC
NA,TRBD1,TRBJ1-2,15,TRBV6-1,CASSEGQGVNYGYTF,TGTGCCAGCAGCGAAGGACAGGGGGTTAACTATGGCTACACCTTC
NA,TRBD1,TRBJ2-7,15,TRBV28,CASSSPRDREYEQYF,TGTGCCAGCAGCTCCCCTCGGGACAGGGAGTACGAGCAGTACTTC
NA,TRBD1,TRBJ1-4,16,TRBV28,CASSTNRGLANEKLFF,TGTGCCAGCAGCACTAACAGGGGGCTGGCTAATGAAAAACTGTTTTTT
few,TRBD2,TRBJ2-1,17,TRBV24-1,CATSGLTSGTHYNEQFF,TGTGCCACCAGTGGGTTGACTAGCGGAACTCACTACAATGAGCAGTTCTTC
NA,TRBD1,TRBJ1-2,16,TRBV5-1,CASSSRQGRGSYGYTF,TGCGCCAGCAGCTCTAGACAGGGAAGAGGAAGCTATGGCTACACCTTC
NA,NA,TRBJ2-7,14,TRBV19,CASSIVGGDYEQYF,TGTGCCAGTAGTATAGTTGGCGGGGACTACGAGCAGTACTTC
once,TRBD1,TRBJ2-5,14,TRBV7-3,CASSPGQGSETQYF,TGTGCCAGCAGCCCCGGACAGGGCTCCGAGACCCAGTACTTC
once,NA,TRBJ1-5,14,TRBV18,CASSPGGADQPQHF,TGTGCCAGCTCACCAGGGGGCGCGGATCAGCCCCAGCATTTT
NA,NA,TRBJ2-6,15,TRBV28,CASSLGGAGANVLTF,TGTGCCAGCAGTTTAGGAGGGGCTGGGGCCAACGTCCTGACTTTC
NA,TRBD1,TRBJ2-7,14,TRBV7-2,CASSRDRGTYEQYF,TGTGCCAGCAGCCGGGACAGGGGGACCTACGAGCAGTACTTC
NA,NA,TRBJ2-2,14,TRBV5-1,CASSLASNTGELFF,TGCGCCAGCAGCTTGGCCTCCAACACCGGGGAGCTGTTTTTT
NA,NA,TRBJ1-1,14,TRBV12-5,CASGLTGLDTEAFF,TGTGCTAGTGGTTTGACAGGGTTAGACACTGAAGCTTTCTTT